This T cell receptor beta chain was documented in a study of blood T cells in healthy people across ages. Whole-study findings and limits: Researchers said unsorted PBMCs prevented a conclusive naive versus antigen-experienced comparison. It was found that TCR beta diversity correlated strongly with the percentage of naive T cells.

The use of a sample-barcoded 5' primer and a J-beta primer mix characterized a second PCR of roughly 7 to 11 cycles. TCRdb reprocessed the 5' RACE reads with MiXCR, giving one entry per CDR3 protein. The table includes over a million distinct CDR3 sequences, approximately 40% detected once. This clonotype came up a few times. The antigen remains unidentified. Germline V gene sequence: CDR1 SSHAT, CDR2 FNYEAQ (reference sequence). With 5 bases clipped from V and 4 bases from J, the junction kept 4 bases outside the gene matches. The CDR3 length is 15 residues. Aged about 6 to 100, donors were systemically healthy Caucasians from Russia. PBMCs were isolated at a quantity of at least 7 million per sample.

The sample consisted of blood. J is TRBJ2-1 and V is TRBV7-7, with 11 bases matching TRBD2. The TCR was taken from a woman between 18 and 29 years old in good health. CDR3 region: CASSKTSGAYNEQFF. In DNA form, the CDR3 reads TGTGCCAGCAGCAAGACTAGCGGGGCTTACAATGAGCAGTTCTTC. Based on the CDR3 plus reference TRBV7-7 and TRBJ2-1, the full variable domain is GAGVSQSPRYKVTKRGQDVTLRCDPISSHATLYWYQQALGQGPEFLTYFNYEAQPDKSGLPSDRFSAERPEGSISTLTIQRTEQRDSAMYRCASSKTSGAYNEQFFGPGTRLTVL.